This T cell receptor (beta chain) was profiled in a study of shared clonotypes between healthy human individuals. V was pared by 5 bases and J by 5 bases, with 6 bases of the junction left unmatched. The length of the CDR3 is 14 residues. CDR1 is SGHVS, CDR2 FNYEAQ, per germline. Generated by immunoSEQ multiplex PCR, the TCRdb table keeps only in-frame clones and is missing some. The table has fewer than 650,000 clones, around 77% seen once. The chain recombines TRBV7-6 with TRBJ2-3; 8 bases align to TRBD2. The sequenced sample was PBMCs. The TCR was taken from a woman between 35 and 50 years old in good health. Some clones in this sample may be carry-over from other donors' samples. In DNA form, the CDR3 reads TGTGCCAGCAGCCTTAGCGGGATAGTAGATACGCAGTATTTT. This sequence encodes CASSLSGIVDTQYF.